This T cell receptor beta chain appears in the sequencing data of a study of blood T cells in healthy people across ages (dated by TCRdb to the mid-2010s). Concerning the study at large: Template switching captured roughly one uniquely barcoded TCR beta cDNA molecule per two T cells in model experiments. Age-related changes in TCR beta repertoire diversity were measured in the study by deep sequencing normalized with unique cDNA molecular identifiers. Donors were grouped into four age groups: young (average roughly 17 years), middle-aged (roughly 40), aged (roughly 62) and long-lived (approximately 78). Donors of different ages were randomly distributed across sequencing lanes to avoid experimental bias. For two donors (one aged 18 to 29 and one aged 80 or older), the study analyzed two additional independent replicas of 1 million unique cDNA reads from the same blood draw. Summary of the overall study and its limitations: Compared with the aged group, the long-lived group had more naive CD4+ T cells, fewer expanded clones and increased TCR diversity, a pattern suggesting age selection. There was a strong correlation between observed TCR beta diversity and the percentage of naive T cells measured by flow cytometry. As age increased, observed TCR beta diversity per million T cells dropped in a roughly linear way, and a significant reduction was already evident by age roughly 40. Estimates of total diversity from one million sequenced T cells were regarded as lower bounds and underestimates. Because donor CMV infection status was unknown, age-related changes in expanded clonotypes were potentially confounded. Conclusive comparison of naive and antigen-experienced compartments was prevented by the profiling of bulk unsorted PBMCs.

V has 6 bases trimmed and J has 2 bases trimmed; junction bases matching no gene number 10. CDR1 is given as MDHEN and CDR2 as SYDVKM, both from the germline V gene. CDR3 length: 16 amino acids, cysteine to phenylalanine. The CDR3 DNA has 48 bases and is translated from base 1. The 39 donors, aged roughly 6 to 95 years, were systemically healthy Caucasian individuals from Russia. Each donor gave ten milliliters of peripheral blood, drawn into EDTA-treated Vacutainer tubes. Ficoll-Paque density-gradient centrifugation was used to isolate PBMCs, with at least 7 million per sample. Trizol reagent was used to extract total RNA from the PBMCs, yielding at least 6 micrograms per sample. The percentages of naive CD45RAhigh/CD27high T cells were determined by flow cytometry on a PBMC aliquot from every donor. Library method: 5' RACE. The reads were generated on an Illumina HiSeq 2500. The second PCR ran for roughly 6 to 11 cycles and used a J-beta primer mix along with a sample-barcoded 5' primer. A template-switch 5' adaptor carrying 12 random nucleotides introduced a unique molecular identifier onto each TCR beta cDNA molecule. At least 2.5 million CDR3-containing paired-end reads were obtained from each sample. First-strand cDNA synthesis was performed from all RNA using the Mint cDNA synthesis kit, with priming by a TRBC-specific oligonucleotide. After uracil-DNA glycosylase treatment, a first 18-cycle PCR used universal primers M1SS and BC2_uni_R on all cDNA. Per the source publication's procedure: Each sample was normalized by randomly selecting 1 million high-quality reads, each carrying a distinct molecular identifier. Reads with shared molecular identifiers were discarded instead of being binned into consensus sequences. CDR3 identification, clonotype clustering and error correction used MiTCR with a Q25 quality threshold and the strictest error-elimination algorithm. A nonparametric unseen species model using Euler transformation provided a lower-bound estimate of total TCR beta diversity. TCRdb reanalyzed the raw reads on its own, using fastp at Q25 for trimming and MiXCR for clone calling, and kept in-frame beta chains. Each entry merges the rows of one CDR3 protein and shows their most common DNA and genes. TCRdb, rather than the study authors, made the V and J calls. The sample yields about 1.8 million distinct CDR3 sequences; around 48% were counted once. Of the sample, 2% to 2.5% falls within the top ten clones.

This clonotype was detected only a few times. Its antigen is not yet known. The sample holds no much larger clone one base away, and base qualities are not on file. This receptor was taken from a woman in her thirties or forties in good health. Sequenced: blood. This chain joins TRBV28 to TRBJ2-7; 10 nucleotides in the junction match TRBD1. The nucleotide sequence reads as follows: TGTGCCAGCAGCACCCCCGGGACAGGGGCACCCTACGAGCAGTACTTC. This sequence encodes CASSTPGTGAPYEQYF.